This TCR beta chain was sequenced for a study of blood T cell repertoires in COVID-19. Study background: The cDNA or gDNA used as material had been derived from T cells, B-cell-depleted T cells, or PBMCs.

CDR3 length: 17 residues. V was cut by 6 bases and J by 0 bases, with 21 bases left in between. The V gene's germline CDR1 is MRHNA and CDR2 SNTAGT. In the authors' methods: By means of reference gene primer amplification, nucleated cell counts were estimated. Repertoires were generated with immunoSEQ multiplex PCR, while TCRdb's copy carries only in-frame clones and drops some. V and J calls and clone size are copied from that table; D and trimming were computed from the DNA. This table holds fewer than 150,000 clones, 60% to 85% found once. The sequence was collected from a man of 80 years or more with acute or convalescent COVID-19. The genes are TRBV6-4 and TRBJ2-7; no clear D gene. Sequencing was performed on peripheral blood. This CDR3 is CASRRRPSPTSSYEQYF. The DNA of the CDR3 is TGTGCCAGCAGGAGGCGCCCTTCCCCCACAAGCTCCTACGAGCAGTACTTC.